These 10 T cell receptor beta chains share one sample of origin, sequenced in a study of blood T cells in healthy people across ages. The authors ran a second PCR of about 6 to 11 cycles using a sample-barcoded 5' primer and a J-beta primer mix. One entry per CDR3 protein, called by TCRdb with MiXCR from the 5' RACE reads. The repertoire holds 700,000 to 800,000 distinct CDR3 sequences, with approximately 43% as singletons. Sequencing was carried out using blood. These receptors all come from a woman aged 55-70 years in good health.

The chain employs TRBV5-1 and TRBJ1-4; D is unresolved. The CDR3 length is 14 residues. Germline V gene data show CDR1 as SGHRS and CDR2 as YFSETQ. Trimming took 1 base from V and 2 from J, leaving 6 bases between them. The CDR3 sequence: CASSLQDTNEKLFF. CDR3 DNA: TGCGCCAGCAGCTTGCAGGATACTAATGAAAAACTGTTTTTT.

This clonotype showed up many times. The V call is TRBV28, the J call TRBJ2-7, with D perhaps matching TRBD1 (6 bases). Germline-derived CDR1 and CDR2 are MDHEN and SYDVKM. V was pared by 7 bases and J by 3 bases, with 13 bases between. This CDR3 is 13 amino acids long. This CDR3 is CASTTGTRYEQYF. Here the CDR3 DNA reads TGTGCCAGCACAACAGGGACCCGCTACGAGCAGTACTTC.

The chain couples TRBV20-1 to TRBJ1-1, with 7 positions matching TRBD1. Germline V gene data show CDR1 as DFQATT and CDR2 as SNEGSKA (reference sequence). This CDR3 has 13 residues. Trimming removed 3 bases from V and 4 bases from J; junction bases left unmatched: 5. As DNA, the CDR3 is TGCAGTGCTAGTACAGGGGCAACCACTGAAGCTTTCTTT. Amino acids: CSASTGATTEAFF.

Note on this clonotype: A junction end diverges from the germline sequence, so it may reflect a read error. The V and J genes are TRBV12-3 or TRBV12-4 and TRBJ1-2; 9 positions agree with TRBD1. The CDR3 has 14 amino acids. The CDR3 bases are TGTACCAGCAGACCGGGACAGGGAAGGTATGGCTACACCTTC. Translated, it gives CTSRPGQGRYGYTF.

There are a few counts of this clonotype. The chain combines TRBV28 with TRBJ2-1, with D possibly being TRBD1 or TRBD2 (5 bases each). Trimming shortened V by 2 bases and J by 6 bases, and 23 bases separated the two germline ends. The CDR3 is 18 residues long. CDR1 MDHEN and CDR2 SYDVKM come from the germline V gene. CDR3: CASSLNPLRGAHVNEQFF. CDR3 nucleotides: TGTGCCAGCAGTTTAAATCCCCTAAGAGGGGCACACGTCAATGAGCAGTTCTTC.

The chain links TRBV27 to TRBJ2-7; D ambiguous. V was clipped by 6 bases and J by 6 bases, with 9 bases between them. There are 11 residues in the CDR3. The germline gives CDR1 MNHEY, CDR2 SMNVEV (reference sequence). The DNA of the CDR3 is TGTGCCAGCAGCCATAATTCCGAGCAGTACTTC. This encodes CASSHNSEQYF.

The V call is TRBV20-1, the J call TRBJ2-3; TRBD1 is a possible D gene (5 bases). The germline V and J ends were trimmed by 6 bases and 0 bases, with 16 bases remaining between them. The CDR3 consists of 15 residues. Germline lookup yields CDR1 DFQATT and CDR2 SNEGSKA (reference sequence). CDR3 sequence reads: CSAQNRLTSTDTQYF. CDR3 nucleotides: TGCAGTGCACAGAACAGGCTGACTAGCACAGATACGCAGTATTTT.

The J gene is TRBJ2-5, the V gene TRBV5-1; D is perhaps TRBD2 (6 bases). The V gene lost 4 bases and the J gene lost 11 bases, with 21 bases spanning the gap. This CDR3 is built from 14 residues. CDR1 SGHRS and CDR2 YFSETQ come from the germline V gene. CDR3: CASSPGLSYNEQYF. In DNA, the CDR3 is TGCGCCAGCAGCCCGGGACTGTCCTACAATGAGCAGTACTTC. Using reference TRBV5-1 and TRBJ2-5 for the parts outside the CDR3, the full variable domain is KAGVTQTPRYLIKTRGQQVTLSCSPISGHRSVSWYQQTPGQGLQFLFEYFSETQRNKGNFPGRFSGRQFSNSRSEMNVSTLELGDSALYLCASSPGLSYNEQYFGPGTRLLVL.

The chain is built from TRBV30 and TRBJ2-3, with D perhaps assigned TRBD1 or TRBD2 (6 bases each). This CDR3 is built from 15 residues. V was shortened by 0 bases and J by 4 bases, with 14 bases between the two germline ends. Germline CDR1 and CDR2: GTSNPN and SVGIG (reference sequence). CDR3 sequence (DNA): TGTGCCTGGAGTGTGGGGGGCGGTTACTCAGATACGCAGTATTTT. This translates into CAWSVGGGYSDTQYF. Full variable domain (remainder filled in from reference TRBV30 and TRBJ2-3): SQTIHQWPATLVQPVGSPLSLECTVEGTSNPNLYWYRQAAGRGLQLLFYSVGIGQISSEVPQNLSASRPQDRQFILSSKKLLLSDSGFYLCAWSVGGGYSDTQYFGPGTRLTVL.

This clonotype was found a few times. The chain uses TRBV7-2 and TRBJ2-1; 15 bases align to TRBD2. V was clipped by 0 bases and J by 15 bases; unmatched bases: 15. CDR3 size: 18 residues. The germline V gene has CDR1 SGHTA and CDR2 FQGNSA. The CDR3 region has the DNA TGTGCCAGCAGCTTAGCAAGTATGGGACTAGCGGGAGGCACGGCGGGGTTCTTC. It yields the protein CASSLASMGLAGGTAGFF.